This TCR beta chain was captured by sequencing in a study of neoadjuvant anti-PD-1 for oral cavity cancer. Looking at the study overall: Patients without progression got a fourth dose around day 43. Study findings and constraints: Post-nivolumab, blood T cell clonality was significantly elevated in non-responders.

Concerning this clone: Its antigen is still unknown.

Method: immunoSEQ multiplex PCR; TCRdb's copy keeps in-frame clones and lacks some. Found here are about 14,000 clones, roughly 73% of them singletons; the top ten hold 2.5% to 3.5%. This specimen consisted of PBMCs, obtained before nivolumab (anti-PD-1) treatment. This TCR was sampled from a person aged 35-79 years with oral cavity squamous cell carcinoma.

The CDR3 DNA reads as TGTGCCAGCAGCTATGGTGTGGTGAACGAGCAGTACTTC. Translating gives CASSYGVVNEQYF. The chain combines TRBV11-2 with TRBJ2-7; no reliable D call. V was shortened by 4 bases and J by 5 bases, with 12 bases between the two germline ends. Germline V CDR1 and CDR2: SGHAT, FQNNGV. This CDR3 region has 13 residues.